The entry below describes one TCR beta chain. Antigen: not known. Profiled with immunoSEQ multiplex PCR; TCRdb holds only in-frame clones, not every one. The data show fewer than 60,000 clones, roughly 61% seen once. This sample is part of a study of a mutant IDH1 vaccine in newly diagnosed glioma. Whole-study context: Among treated patients, approximately 62% were male and about 38% female, and mean age was approximately 43 years. Prior therapy was radiotherapy, temozolomide, or both; most received both.

CDR3 size: 12 residues. V lost 6 bases, J lost 3 bases, and 11 bases lay in between. Germline values: CDR1 SQVTM, CDR2 ANQGSEA. Time point reported: week 47, end of study. Alongside topical imiquimod, each dose of vaccine comprised 300 ug of mutant IDH1 20-mer peptide. The clonotype originates from a man aged 40-55 years with glioma. Some clones in this sample may be carry-over from other donors' samples. The genes are TRBV29-1 and TRBJ2-5, with D maybe TRBD2 (5 bases). The starting material was peripheral blood mononuclear cells (PBMCs), obtained from a glioma patient whose treatment included an IDH1 peptide vaccine. As DNA, the CDR3 is TGCAGCGTAAACGAGGGAGAAGAGACCCAGTACTTC. Translating gives CSVNEGEETQYF.